This T cell receptor beta chain is from a study of T cell responses to AZD1222 COVID-19 vaccine. Study outcomes and limitations: Donor demographics were predominantly white British with a female majority; clonal diversity may be underestimated.

To note about this clone: Its antigen remains unknown.

The assay was immunoSEQ multiplex PCR, and TCRdb's table has in-frame clones only and misses some. The sample holds over 130,000 clones; around 88% are singletons and the top ten take around 3.3%. The ends lost 3 bases at V and 2 bases at J; junction bases unmatched: 3. Looked up from germline, CDR1 is MDHEN and CDR2 is SYDVKM. There are 14 residues in the CDR3. The source is an adult in good health. V gene TRBV28 combines with J gene TRBJ1-1, with TRBD1 identical over 7 bases. Sequenced here: peripheral blood, sampled on day 0 of AZD1222 vaccination. CDR3 coding DNA: TGTGCCAGCAGTTTGGGACAGAGCAACACTGAAGCTTTCTTT. Encoded protein: CASSLGQSNTEAFF.